This T cell receptor (beta chain) originates from a study of cytomegalovirus exposure and HLA in healthy donors. With 60 Vbeta and 13 Jbeta primers, the PCR was carried out. The method was immunoSEQ multiplex PCR; TCRdb's version includes in-frame clones alone and lacks a portion of them. The sample has 100,000 to 150,000 clones; about 80% are singletons. Regarding the study as a whole: Per a later analysis, fewer than 20,000 TCR beta sequences showed association with HLA alleles at 0.05 false discovery rate.

This clone was detected a few times. The antigen remains unidentified. Sequencing was done on a sample of PBMCs. The receptor was derived from a young man in good health and CMV-seropositive.

The DNA for the CDR3 is TGCGCCAGCAGCTTATTACGACAGGGCAACTATGGCTACACCTTC. Its translation is CASSLLRQGNYGYTF. The V gene is TRBV5-1, the J gene TRBJ1-2; 7 bases fit TRBD1. CDR3 length equals 15 residues. Germline V gives CDR1 SGHRS, CDR2 YFSETQ. The junction had 6 bases not matched to a gene; V was cut back by 2 bases and J by 2 bases.